The 16 T cell receptor beta chains below were found in one sample sequenced in a study of CD8 T cells in ankylosing spondylitis listed by TCRdb under 2017. Libraries were constructed by 5' RACE. The reads were generated on an Illumina HiSeq 2500. TCRdb applied fastp at Q25 and MiXCR to the public reads, then kept only in-frame beta chains. Rows matching on CDR3 protein sequence are summarized as one entry with the most common DNA and genes. In all, the sample holds around 340,000 distinct CDR3 sequences, and approximately 14% of those were seen once. Of the sample, 1.1% is held by the ten largest clones. Sequencing was carried out using blood, either unsorted or a sorted T cell fraction (not recorded which). These receptor sequences come from a male donor with ankylosing spondylitis or in good health (not recorded which).

This clonotype appeared a few times. The chain carries TRBV12-3 or TRBV12-4 and TRBJ2-7; 7 bases fit TRBD1. CDR3 length: 15 amino acids. The V gene end was trimmed by 2 bases and the J gene end by 0 bases; junction bases not matched to a gene: 4. The CDR3 region is CASSLSGTVSYEQYF. The DNA of the CDR3 is TGTGCCAGCAGTTTATCGGGGACAGTCTCCTACGAGCAGTACTTC.

This clonotype has just a few counts. The gene calls are TRBV10-3 and TRBJ2-1; the D call may be TRBD1 or TRBD2 (5 bases each). Trimming removed 5 bases from V and 4 bases from J, with 12 bases in between. Germline CDR1 and CDR2: ENHRY and SYGVKD. CDR3 size: 14 residues. CDR3 sequence: CAISSRGGYNEQFF. The DNA of the CDR3 is TGTGCCATCAGTAGTCGTGGGGGTTACAATGAGCAGTTCTTC.

The chain employs TRBV7-8 and TRBJ2-7; 8 bases align to TRBD1. The germline V gene encodes CDR1 SGHVS and CDR2 FQNEAQ. There are 15 residues in the CDR3. The J segment lost 4 bases and the V segment lost 5 bases, leaving 10 bases of the junction unmatched. The CDR3 spells CASSTRQGRMYEQYF. CDR3 coding DNA: TGTGCCAGCAGCACAAGACAGGGGAGAATGTACGAGCAGTACTTC.

The V gene is TRBV7-9, the J gene TRBJ2-7, with 8 bases that match TRBD2. The V segment lost 5 bases and the J segment 3 bases; nucleotides outside the gene matches: 6. This CDR3 region has 14 residues. Germline assignment: CDR1 SEHNR and CDR2 FQNEAQ (reference sequence). The CDR3 here is CASSPPAGDYEQYF. The CDR3 DNA follows: TGTGCCAGCAGCCCTCCAGCGGGGGACTACGAGCAGTACTTC. Complete variable domain (other parts from reference TRBV7-9 and TRBJ2-7): DTGVSQNPRHKITKRGQNVTFRCDPISEHNRLYWYRQTLGQGPEFLTYFQNEAQLEKSRLLSDRFSAERPKGSFSTLEIQRTEQGDSAMYLCASSPPAGDYEQYFGPGTRLTVT.

This rearrangement joins TRBV5-1 to TRBJ2-5; D might be TRBD2 (7 bases). There are 15 residues in the CDR3. V shed 2 bases and J shed 4 bases, with 15 bases lying between them. Germline CDR1 SGHRS, CDR2 YFSETQ. CDR3 residues: CASSFGSGGGETQYF. CDR3 DNA: TGCGCCAGCAGCTTCGGATCGGGGGGCGGAGAGACCCAGTACTTC.

This clonotype turned up a few times. The chain has TRBV12-3 or TRBV12-4 and TRBJ1-5; D is uncertain. CDR3 length: 13 residues. Trimming cost V 0 bases and J 4 bases, with 4 bases left between them. Here the CDR3 reads CASSLATNQPQHF. The CDR3 nucleotides are TGTGCCAGCAGTTTAGCTACTAATCAGCCCCAGCATTTT.

In this sample, this clonotype turned up a few times. V and J are TRBV30 and TRBJ2-2, with 11 bases matching TRBD2. In germline, CDR1 is GTSNPN, CDR2 SVGIG (reference sequence). This CDR3 region has 16 residues. V shed 3 bases and J 7 bases; nucleotides not matched to a gene: 10. CDR3 amino acids: CAWSPLAGDMIGELFF. The CDR3 DNA sequence: TGTGCCTGGAGCCCACTAGCGGGAGATATGATCGGGGAGCTGTTTTTT.

J is TRBJ2-2 and V is TRBV5-1; 7 bases are a match to TRBD2. Germline lookup yields CDR1 SGHRS and CDR2 YFSETQ. The CDR3 covers 16 residues. J gave up 1 base and V 1 base, and 4 bases lay outside the gene matches. CDR3 in amino acids: CASSLSLAVNTGELFF. DNA of the CDR3: TGCGCCAGCAGCTTGTCCCTAGCGGTGAACACCGGGGAGCTGTTTTTT. Complete variable domain (other parts from reference TRBV5-1 and TRBJ2-2): KAGVTQTPRYLIKTRGQQVTLSCSPISGHRSVSWYQQTPGQGLQFLFEYFSETQRNKGNFPGRFSGRQFSNSRSEMNVSTLELGDSALYLCASSLSLAVNTGELFFGEGSRLTVL.

The CDR3 protein is CASRGQGVGETQYF. CDR3 in DNA: TGCGCCAGCAGAGGACAGGGGGTTGGAGAGACCCAGTACTTC. The chain employs TRBV5-1 and TRBJ2-5, with 10 bases identical to TRBD1. The V segment lost 5 bases and the J segment 4 bases; nucleotides outside the gene matches: 5. The CDR3 sequence is 14 residues long. The germline V gene encodes CDR1 SGHRS and CDR2 YFSETQ.

The V gene is TRBV29-1, the J gene TRBJ2-5; D not certain. CDR1 and CDR2 (germline): SQVTM, ANQGSEA. Trimming took off 1 base at V and 1 base at J, with 7 bases between the two ends. This CDR3 is built from 13 residues. CDR3 nucleotides: TGCAGCGTTGAAGTGGGCAGCCAAGAGACCCAGTACTTC. Translation gives CSVEVGSQETQYF.

Only a few counts were recorded for this clonotype. V gene TRBV6-5 combines with J gene TRBJ2-5; no definite D call. V was shortened by 7 bases and J by 5 bases, with 8 bases between the two germline ends. The germline gives CDR1 MNHEY, CDR2 SVGAGI. This CDR3 region has 11 residues. CDR3 coding DNA: TGTGCCAGCACCTACGTCGAGACCCAGTACTTC. Amino acids: CASTYVETQYF.

This clonotype was seen only a few times. The chain has TRBV5-1 and TRBJ2-7, with D possibly being TRBD1 (6 bases). The V gene lost 2 bases and the J gene lost 4 bases, with 16 bases spanning the gap. The V gene's germline CDR1 is SGHRS and CDR2 YFSETQ. CDR3 length: 15 amino acids. This CDR3 is CASSFVGGQGYEQYF. DNA for the CDR3: TGCGCCAGCAGCTTCGTTGGGGGCCAAGGATACGAGCAGTACTTC.

This clonotype has a handful of counts. The chain recombines TRBV9 with TRBJ2-7, with D perhaps matching TRBD1 or TRBD2 (5 bases each). The CDR3 contains 16 residues. The V end was cut by 2 bases, the J end by 3 bases, with 18 bases between. The germline V gene encodes CDR1 SGDLS and CDR2 YYNGEE. DNA for the CDR3: TGTGCCAGCAGCGTGACGGTGGGACGGGCTAACTACGAGCAGTACTTC. Its translation is CASSVTVGRANYEQYF.

This clonotype was recorded at least ten times. J is TRBJ2-7 and V is TRBV5-1; no clear D. V lost 0 bases and J 6 bases, leaving 10 bases between the germline ends. The length of the CDR3 is 13 residues. CDR1 and CDR2 (germline): SGHRS, YFSETQ. The CDR3 nucleotides are TGCGCCAGCAGCTTGGAAGGTATGCGCGAGCAGTACTTC. Translation gives CASSLEGMREQYF.

This clonotype has a handful of counts. CDR3 sequence reads: CASSRWDRGLRETQYF. In DNA form, the CDR3 reads TGTGCCAGCAGCCGTTGGGACAGGGGTTTAAGGGAGACCCAGTACTTC. J is TRBJ2-5 and V is TRBV7-9, with 10 bases that match TRBD1. The length of the CDR3 is 16 residues. The germline gives CDR1 SEHNR, CDR2 FQNEAQ (reference sequence). V lost 5 bases and J lost 5; bases outside the gene matches: 11. Full variable domain (remainder filled in from reference TRBV7-9 and TRBJ2-5): DTGVSQNPRHKITKRGQNVTFRCDPISEHNRLYWYRQTLGQGPEFLTYFQNEAQLEKSRLLSDRFSAERPKGSFSTLEIQRTEQGDSAMYLCASSRWDRGLRETQYFGPGTRLLVL.

V is TRBV10-1 and J is TRBJ2-2; D unresolved. The CDR3 runs to 15 residues. Germline values: CDR1 WNHNN, CDR2 SYGVQD (reference sequence). V was trimmed by 3 bases and J by 0 bases, leaving 8 bases between them. Here the CDR3 reads CASSDRPSNTGELFF. CDR3 DNA sequence: TGCGCCAGCAGTGACAGGCCCTCGAACACCGGGGAGCTGTTTTTT.